This TCR beta chain was identified in a study of blood T cell repertoires in COVID-19 (dated by TCRdb to the early 2020s). The study in broad terms: Samples covering the acute and convalescent phases of COVID-19 were provided by collaborators in the United States, Italy and Spain. The prospective study material was composed of cDNA or gDNA derived from T cells, B-cell-depleted T cells, or PBMCs. Subjects who had been exposed to COVID-19, were actively infected with it, or had recovered from it provided the deeply sampled blood TCRbeta repertoires that made up the dataset. A freely available public database, intended as a resource for researchers studying the immune response to SARS-CoV-2, is where the repertoires were released. The samples were drawn from the first 160 participants of the ongoing ImmuneRACE study and from 950 to 1,500 subjects provided by 6 global collaborators. The sample metadata nearly always contained a de-identified subject ID, COVID-19 status, age in years and sex. Where available, HLA class I and class II types were obtained from metadata supplied by the sample provider rather than from assay-based typing.

The CDR3 numbers 12 residues from cysteine through phenylalanine. The DNA shown is the 36-base CDR3, in frame from base 1. Unmatched junction bases come to 4, with V trimmed by 5 bases and J by 4 bases. CDR1 SQVTM and CDR2 ANQGSEA were looked up in the germline V gene. Collaborating institutions collected whole blood in K2EDTA tubes following their own protocols. For TCRbeta analysis, collaborators shipped samples as frozen whole blood, isolated PBMCs, or DNA extracted from either of those sample types. The immunoSEQ Assay, a bias-controlled multiplex PCR, was used to amplify TCRbeta CDR3 regions from genomic DNA. The study's own analysis went as follows. The number of nucleated cells in each sample was estimated from the amplification of reference gene primers within the assay. Sequence reads were collapsed and filtered to measure the absolute abundance of every unique TCRbeta CDR3 rearrangement. Productive Simpson clonality was computed per sample as the square root of Simpson's diversity index over productive rearrangements. TCRdb mirrors the immuneACCESS table, restricted to in-frame sequences. Some clones are absent from its copies; in checked studies, under half trace to an unresolved V gene, and the reason for the others is unknown. V, J and clone size were drawn from that table, and D and trimming were deduced from the DNA. The sample profile shows tens of thousands of clones; roughly 88% of them were found once. In total, the top ten clones hold 12% of the sample.

For this clone: The clone's antigen remains unknown. It has no much larger one-base neighbor in the sample; base qualities were not kept.

On the study overall, not on this receptor specifically: Clinical and demographic metadata were provided uncurated, with the amount varying by source and participant.

The receptor's source is a man in his sixties with active COVID-19. Sequencing was done on a sample of peripheral blood. The chain was built from TRBV29-1 and TRBJ1-1; 7 junctional bases match TRBD1. Here the CDR3 is given as CSVYRGTTEAFF. Here is the DNA: TGCAGCGTTTACAGGGGTACCACTGAAGCTTTCTTT.